Presented here are 30 T cell receptor beta chains from one specimen sequenced in a study of human T cells and chemical hapten exposure (dated by TCRdb to the early 2020s). Library creation used RACE. The instrument given in TCRdb is NextSeq 500. TCRdb applied fastp at Q25 and MiXCR to the public reads, then kept only in-frame beta chains. Under each unique CDR3 protein, matching rows form one entry showing the most common genes and DNA. Here the sample has around 260,000 distinct CDR3 sequences; around 9.3% occur a single time. The ten largest clones capture approximately 2.2% of the sample. The time point label on this specimen signifies: pre-sensitization, week 0. According to the study, the label for this sample's treatment or condition signals: therapeutic diphenylcyclopropenone sensitization with weekly scalp DPC. The input for sequencing was whole blood, taken in connection with sensitization to the hapten diphenylcyclopropenone (DPC). Source of these receptors: a woman between 35 and 50 years old with alopecia areata. Some clones in this sample may be carry-over from other donors' samples.

In this sample, this clonotype turned up a few times. The chain employs TRBV9 and TRBJ2-1, with 9 bases fitting TRBD1. The CDR3 consists of 17 residues. The germline V gene has CDR1 SGDLS and CDR2 YYNGEE. The ends lost 1 base at V and 4 bases at J; junction bases unmatched: 9. The CDR3 spells CASSVRRGTGKYNEQFF. DNA for the CDR3: TGTGCCAGCAGCGTAAGGAGAGGGACAGGGAAGTACAATGAGCAGTTCTTC.

This clonotype was seen a few times. This chain links TRBV14 with TRBJ1-4; D gene uncertain. This CDR3 region has 15 residues. Germline V gene sequence: CDR1 SGHDN, CDR2 FVKESK. Deletions cut 0 bases from V and 6 bases from J, with 11 bases between. The CDR3 loop is CASSQDATTDEKLFF. In DNA, the CDR3 is TGTGCCAGCAGCCAAGATGCGACTACGGATGAAAAACTGTTTTTT.

This clonotype was detected many times. The rearrangement uses TRBV7-2 and TRBJ1-5; unclear D gene. The CDR3 has 13 amino acids. V lost 5 bases, J lost 4 bases, and 9 bases lay in between. CDR1 is SGHTA and CDR2 is FQGNSA in the germline V gene. The chain's CDR3 is CASSIGPNQPQHF. The CDR3 DNA follows: TGTGCCAGCAGCATCGGACCGAATCAGCCCCAGCATTTT.

In this sample, this clonotype turned up a few times. The chain is built from TRBV7-2 and TRBJ2-1, with 10 positions matching TRBD1. Germline loops: CDR1 SGHTA, CDR2 FQGNSA. CDR3 size: 16 residues. Trimming at V came to 1 base and at J to 5 bases, leaving 5 bases not matched to a gene. The CDR3 protein is CASSLEGTGVHNEQFF. CDR3 nucleotide sequence: TGTGCCAGCAGCTTAGAAGGGACAGGGGTCCACAATGAGCAGTTCTTC.

This clonotype has only a few counts. V usage is TRBV7-6 and J usage is TRBJ2-5; 9 bases align to TRBD1. The germline V gene encodes CDR1 SGHVS and CDR2 FNYEAQ. The trim removed 5 bases at V and 4 bases at J, leaving 5 bases unmatched. The length of the CDR3 is 14 residues. CDR3 sequence reads: CASSPGTGPETQYF. The CDR3 DNA reads TGTGCCAGCAGCCCAGGGACAGGGCCAGAGACCCAGTACTTC.

This clonotype was observed at least ten times. The V gene is TRBV7-2, the J gene TRBJ2-3, with unresolved D. CDR1 is SGHTA and CDR2 is FQGNSA in the germline V gene. Trimming shortened V by 7 bases and J by 1 base, and 15 bases separated the two germline ends. The length of the CDR3 is 15 residues. The CDR3 loop is CASTESGLGTDTQYF. CDR3 DNA: TGTGCCAGCACCGAGTCGGGTCTAGGCACAGATACGCAGTATTTT.

At least ten counts were recorded for this clonotype. The chain uses TRBV12-3 or TRBV12-4 and TRBJ2-1; D is perhaps TRBD1 (6 bases). V shed 6 bases and J shed 2 bases, with 11 bases lying between them. CDR3 length: 14 residues. This CDR3 is CASRLGGAYNEQFF. CDR3 bases: TGTGCCAGCAGACTAGGGGGTGCCTACAATGAGCAGTTCTTC.

The chain combines TRBV7-2 with TRBJ2-6; tentatively, D is TRBD1 (6 bases). Germline CDR1 SGHTA, CDR2 FQGNSA. The CDR3 covers 19 residues. Trimming took off 4 bases at V and 1 base at J, with 20 bases between the two ends. The CDR3 DNA is TGTGCCAGCAGCTCAACCACAGGGAACGTAATATCTGGGGCCAACGTCCTGACTTTC. It codes for CASSSTTGNVISGANVLTF.

This clonotype was counted only a few times. The V call is TRBV28, the J call TRBJ2-7; 8 bases map to TRBD1. Germline lookup yields CDR1 MDHEN and CDR2 SYDVKM. The length of the CDR3 is 14 residues. V gave up 8 bases and J gave up 0 bases; unmatched junction bases: 6. The CDR3 protein is CASGLGTGSYEQYF. CDR3 in DNA: TGTGCCAGCGGTCTGGGGACAGGCTCCTACGAGCAGTACTTC.

This clonotype turned up a few times. The chain uses TRBV3-1 and TRBJ2-1; D gene ambiguous. V was shortened by 4 bases and J by 3 bases, with 7 bases between the two germline ends. This CDR3 is built from 13 residues. Per germline, CDR1 LGHDT and CDR2 YNNKEL (reference sequence). The CDR3 spells CASSPTLYNEQFF. CDR3 nucleotides: TGTGCCAGCAGCCCGACCCTCTACAATGAGCAGTTCTTC.

The J gene is TRBJ2-6, the V gene TRBV3-1; TRBD2 matches at 9 bases. The V and J ends lost 1 base and 5 bases, in that order; junction bases with no gene match: 9. The germline V gene has CDR1 LGHDT and CDR2 YNNKEL (reference sequence). The CDR3 contains 18 residues. The DNA of the CDR3 is TGTGCCAGCAGCCAAGTTTTGGCGGGAGGGCCCAGGGCCAACGTCCTGACTTTC. Translation gives CASSQVLAGGPRANVLTF.

The chain carries TRBV6-1 and TRBJ2-2; D is undetermined. Per the germline V gene, CDR1 is MNHNS and CDR2 is SASEGT. CDR3 size: 13 residues. V was pared by 2 bases and J by 9 bases, with 10 bases between. CDR3 residues: CASSETTNRELFF. CDR3 sequence (DNA): TGTGCCAGCAGTGAAACAACAAACAGGGAGCTGTTTTTT.

V gene TRBV11-1 combines with J gene TRBJ1-1; 8 bases line up with TRBD1. The V and J ends lost 5 bases and 1 base, in that order; junction bases with no gene match: 9. This CDR3 is built from 16 residues. CDR1 and CDR2 from the germline V gene are SGHAT and FQDESV (reference sequence). This CDR3 reads CASSHGTGARNTEAFF. The CDR3 DNA reads as TGTGCCAGCAGCCACGGGACAGGTGCGAGGAACACTGAAGCTTTCTTT.

In this sample, this clonotype turned up many times. CDR3 region: CASSLRGSTDTQYF. CDR3 DNA: TGTGCCAGCAGCTTACGCGGTAGCACAGATACGCAGTATTTT. The V and J genes are TRBV7-9 and TRBJ2-3; no firm D call. V shed 2 bases and J shed 0 bases, with 6 bases lying between them. Germline CDR1 SEHNR, CDR2 FQNEAQ (reference sequence). CDR3 size: 14 residues. Full variable domain (rest looked up from reference TRBV7-9 and TRBJ2-3): DTGVSQNPRHKITKRGQNVTFRCDPISEHNRLYWYRQTLGQGPEFLTYFQNEAQLEKSRLLSDRFSAERPKGSFSTLEIQRTEQGDSAMYLCASSLRGSTDTQYFGPGTRLTVL.

This clonotype occurred a few times. The chain joins TRBV12-3 or TRBV12-4 to TRBJ2-1, with no clear D. CDR3 length: 14 residues. Trimming removed 7 bases at V and 9 bases at J, with 19 bases between. Here the CDR3 reads CASKQGMQFGEQFF. The DNA for the CDR3 is TGTGCCAGCAAACAAGGAATGCAGTTTGGTGAGCAGTTCTTC.

The gene calls are TRBV6-6 and TRBJ1-6; TRBD1 matches 11 bases. Looked up from germline, CDR1 is MNHNY and CDR2 is SVGAGI (reference sequence). This CDR3 spans 16 amino acids. The V gene end was trimmed by 5 bases and the J gene end by 7 bases; junction bases not matched to a gene: 7. CDR3 nucleotides: TGTGCCAGCAGTCCCCCCGGGACAGGGGGGAATTCACCCCTCCACTTT. Protein product: CASSPPGTGGNSPLHF.

The chain couples TRBV2 to TRBJ1-3; D remains ambiguous. V was clipped by 8 bases and J by 1 base, with 3 bases between them. This CDR3 has 11 residues. CDR1 SNHLY and CDR2 FYNNEI come from the germline V gene. As DNA, the CDR3 is TGTGCCAGCTGGTCTGGAAACACCATATATTTT. Its protein product is CASWSGNTIYF.

The chain uses TRBV12-3 or TRBV12-4 and TRBJ2-1; 10 nucleotides align to TRBD2. The CDR3 is 16 residues long. After removal of 5 bases from V and 2 bases from J, the junction contained 6 bases not matched to a gene. CDR3 protein: CASSPGLAGAYNEQFF. The CDR3 bases are TGTGCCAGCAGTCCGGGGCTAGCGGGGGCCTACAATGAGCAGTTCTTC.

This clonotype has ten or more counts. V usage is TRBV11-1 and J usage is TRBJ2-5; D ambiguous. Trimming took off 1 base at V and 5 bases at J, with 5 bases between the two ends. Germline values: CDR1 SGHAT, CDR2 FQDESV (reference sequence). The length of the CDR3 is 12 residues. The CDR3 is CASSLVLETQYF. The CDR3 bases are TGTGCCAGCAGCTTAGTACTGGAGACCCAGTACTTC.

The rearrangement links TRBV6-2 or TRBV6-3 to TRBJ2-5; the match to TRBD2 covers 14 bases. This CDR3 contains 15 residues. V dropped 6 bases and J dropped 2; count of bases not matched to a gene: 2. The V gene's germline CDR1 is MNHEY and CDR2 SVGEGT. CDR3 residues: CASRGTSGSQETQYF. The CDR3 DNA sequence: TGTGCCAGCAGGGGGACTAGCGGGAGTCAAGAGACCCAGTACTTC.

This clonotype was seen ten or more times. This chain uses TRBV7-2 with TRBJ2-7, with no clear D. In germline, CDR1 is SGHTA, CDR2 FQGNSA. The length of the CDR3 is 14 residues. The V gene lost 1 base and the J gene lost 0 bases, with 7 bases spanning the gap. Here the CDR3 DNA reads TGTGCCAGCAGCTTAGGACGGAGCTCCTACGAGCAGTACTTC. Translating it yields CASSLGRSSYEQYF.

The chain combines TRBV20-1 with TRBJ2-7; 10 nucleotides line up with TRBD1. The CDR3 extends over 14 amino acids. In germline, CDR1 is DFQATT, CDR2 SNEGSKA (reference sequence). The ends lost 5 bases at V and 2 bases at J; junction bases unmatched: 6. The CDR3 DNA reads as TGCAGTGCTTACCGGACAGGGGGGACCTACGAGCAGTACTTC. It specifies CSAYRTGGTYEQYF.

This clonotype has a handful of counts. The chain combines TRBV4-2 with TRBJ1-4; perhaps TRBD1 as D (5 bases). Germline values: CDR1 LGHNA, CDR2 YNFKEQ. V gave up 0 bases and J gave up 5 bases, with 13 bases separating them. This CDR3 has 16 amino acids. In DNA, the CDR3 is TGTGCCAGCAGCCAAGATCTAACAGGTCCAAATGAAAAACTGTTTTTT. Amino acid sequence: CASSQDLTGPNEKLFF.

This clonotype was observed many times. The chain is built from TRBV6-1 and TRBJ2-3; D gene unclear. The CDR3 is 15 amino acids. Germline loops: CDR1 MNHNS, CDR2 SASEGT. The V end was cut by 2 bases, the J end by 0 bases, with 9 bases between. The CDR3 DNA sequence: TGTGCCAGCAGTGAACTGGCGGTTAGCACAGATACGCAGTATTTT. It specifies CASSELAVSTDTQYF.

This clonotype was counted between two and nine times. The genes are TRBV6-2 or TRBV6-3 and TRBJ2-5; TRBD2 agrees at 10 bases. CDR3 length equals 15 residues. Looked up from germline, CDR1 is MNHEY and CDR2 is SVGEGT. With V trimmed by 4 bases and J by 2 bases, 4 bases remained unmatched. The CDR3 here is CASSSPLAGQETQYF. In DNA form, the CDR3 reads TGTGCCAGCAGTTCCCCACTAGCGGGGCAAGAGACCCAGTACTTC.

This clonotype showed up just a few times. The chain links TRBV10-3 to TRBJ2-7; TRBD2 matches 8 bases. This CDR3 is built from 16 residues. V lost 2 bases to trimming and J lost 2 bases; unmatched junction nucleotides: 8. Looked up from germline, CDR1 is ENHRY and CDR2 is SYGVKD. In DNA, the CDR3 is TGTGCCATCAGTGAGAAGGGGCTAGCGGGCCCCTACGAGCAGTACTTC. Encoded protein: CAISEKGLAGPYEQYF.

This chain joins TRBV3-1 and TRBJ1-3, with D hard to call. Germline V CDR1 and CDR2: LGHDT, YNNKEL (reference sequence). Trimming stripped 6 bases from V and 1 base from J, with 7 bases between. The CDR3 runs to 13 residues. CDR3 protein: CASRTASGNTIYF. Written as DNA, the CDR3 is TGTGCCAGCAGAACAGCTTCTGGAAACACCATATATTTT.

This clonotype appeared many times. The CDR3 DNA reads TGTGCCAGTAGTATCCCCCGTACGGCTGGAGCCAAAAACATTCAGTACTTC. This sequence encodes CASSIPRTAGAKNIQYF. The genes are TRBV19 and TRBJ2-4; D not resolved. The CDR3 loop spans 17 amino acids. Germline CDR1 reads LNHDA; CDR2 reads SQIVND (reference sequence). Trimming stripped 3 bases from V and 0 bases from J, with 15 bases between. The full variable domain, its missing parts supplied by reference TRBV19 and TRBJ2-4, is DGGITQSPKYLFRKEGQNVTLSCEQNLNHDAMYWYRQDPGQGLRLIYYSQIVNDFQKGDIAEGYSVSREKKESFPLTVTSAQKNPTAFYLCASSIPRTAGAKNIQYFGAGTRLSVL.

This clonotype appeared a few times. This chain joins TRBV6-5 and TRBJ2-5, with D tentatively TRBD1 (5 bases). The germline gives CDR1 MNHEY, CDR2 SVGAGI. Trimming stripped 2 bases from V and 2 bases from J, with 12 bases between. The CDR3 contains 15 residues. The CDR3 sequence: CASSYRQGLQETQYF. CDR3 in DNA: TGTGCCAGCAGTTACAGGCAGGGTCTACAAGAGACCCAGTACTTC.

This clonotype turned up a few times. The V gene is TRBV5-1, the J gene TRBJ2-2; 8 bases map to TRBD2. Trimming cost V 0 bases and J 6 bases; bases outside gene matches: 4. The CDR3 consists of 15 residues. Germline CDR1 is SGHRS and CDR2 is YFSETQ. DNA for the CDR3: TGCGCCAGCAGCTTGGACGGGAGGGCGGCCGGGGAGCTGTTTTTT. Translation: CASSLDGRAAGELFF.